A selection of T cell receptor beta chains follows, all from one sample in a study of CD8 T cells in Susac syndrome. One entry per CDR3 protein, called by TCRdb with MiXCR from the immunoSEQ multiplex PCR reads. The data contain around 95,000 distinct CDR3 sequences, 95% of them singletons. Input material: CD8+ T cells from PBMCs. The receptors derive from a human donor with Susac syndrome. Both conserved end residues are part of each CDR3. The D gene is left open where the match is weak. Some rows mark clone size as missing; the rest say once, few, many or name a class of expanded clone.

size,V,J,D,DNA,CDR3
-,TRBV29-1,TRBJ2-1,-,TGCAGCGTTGATCGGGCAGTCAATGAGCAGTTCTTC,CSVDRAVNEQFF
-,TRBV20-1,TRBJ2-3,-,TGCAGTGCTAGTGATGCCAGTACTAGCACAGATACGCAGTATTTT,CSASDASTSTDTQYF
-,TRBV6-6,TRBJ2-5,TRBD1,TGTGCCAGCAGTGGGACAGCGGAGGAGACCCAGTACTTC,CASSGTAEETQYF
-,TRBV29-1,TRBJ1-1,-,TGCAGCGTTGAAGGGTCGGGGGTTGAAGCTTTCTTT,CSVEGSGVEAFF
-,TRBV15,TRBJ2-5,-,TGTGCCACCAAGCCTACATCTCAAGAGACCCAGTACTTC,CATKPTSQETQYF
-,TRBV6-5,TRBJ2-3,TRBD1,TGTGCCAGCAGTTACACGACAGGGTCAACAGATACGCAGTATTTT,CASSYTTGSTDTQYF
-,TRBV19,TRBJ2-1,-,TGTGCCAGTAGTATTGGCCCCGACTACAATGAGCAGTTCTTC,CASSIGPDYNEQFF
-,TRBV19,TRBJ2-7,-,TGTGCCAGTAGTATCCAGACGGGATACGAGCAGTACTTC,CASSIQTGYEQYF
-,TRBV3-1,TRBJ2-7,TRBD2,TGTGCCAGCAGCCAAGTGACTAGCGACGTGGACGAGCAGTACTTC,CASSQVTSDVDEQYF
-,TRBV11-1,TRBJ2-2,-,TGTGCCAGCACCAAGACCGGGGAGCTGTTTTTT,CASTKTGELFF
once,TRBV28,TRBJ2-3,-,TGTGCCAGCAGTTTAGAGCTAGCCGCCACAGATACGCAGTATTTT,CASSLELAATDTQYF
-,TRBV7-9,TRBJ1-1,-,TGTGCCAGCAGCTTAACTGAAGCTTTCTTT,CASSLTEAFF
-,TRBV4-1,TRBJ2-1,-,TGCGCCAGCAGCCAAGAGAACAGGGTGTACTACAATGAGCAGTTCTTC,CASSQENRVYYNEQFF
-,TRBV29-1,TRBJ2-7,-,TGCAGCGTTGGGGGGACCTACGAGCAGTACTTC,CSVGGTYEQYF
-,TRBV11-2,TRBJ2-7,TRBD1,TGTGCCAGCAGCCCCCTCTCGGGACAGGGGACGAGGGAGCAGTACTTC,CASSPLSGQGTREQYF
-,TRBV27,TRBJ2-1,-,TGTGCCAGCAGTTTGCTAGAAGCAGTCGATGAGCAGTTCTTC,CASSLLEAVDEQFF
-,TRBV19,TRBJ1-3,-,TGTGCCAGTAGACCGACGGGAGGAGAAAACACCATATATTTT,CASRPTGGENTIYF
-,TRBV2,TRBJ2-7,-,TGTGCCAGCAGTGAACGGACAGGAGGGACCTACGAGCAGTACTTC,CASSERTGGTYEQYF
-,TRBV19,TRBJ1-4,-,TGTGCCAGTAGTCACAGGGAATATGAAAAACTGTTTTTT,CASSHREYEKLFF
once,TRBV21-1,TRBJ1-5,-,TGTGCCAGCAGCAACGGACAGGGTCTTGGGGTGAATCAGCCCCAGCATTTT,CASSNGQGLGVNQPQHF
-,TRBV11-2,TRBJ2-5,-,TGTGCCAGCAGCTTATCAGGGCGGAGGGAGACCCAGTACTTC,CASSLSGRRETQYF
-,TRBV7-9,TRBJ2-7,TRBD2,TGTGCCAGCAGCTTGAGTACGGGAGGTGTGGACGAGCAGTACTTC,CASSLSTGGVDEQYF
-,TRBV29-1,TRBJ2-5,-,TGCAGCGTTGGGGGATCCGAACTGGGGTCCCAGTACTTC,CSVGGSELGSQYF
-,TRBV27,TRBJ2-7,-,TGTGCCAGCCACGGTGGGGGCGCCTCCTACGAGCAGTACTTC,CASHGGGASYEQYF
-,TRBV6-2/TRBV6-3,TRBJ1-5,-,TGTGCCAGCTCGAGGACACATAGCAATCAGCCCCAGCATTTT,CASSRTHSNQPQHF
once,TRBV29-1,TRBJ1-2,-,TGCAGCGTTGAAGATGACTGGACAGTCTATGGCTACACCTTC,CSVEDDWTVYGYTF
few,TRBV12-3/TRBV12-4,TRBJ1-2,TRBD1,TGTGCCAGCAGTTCAGGGGGCTATGGCTACACCTTC,CASSSGGYGYTF
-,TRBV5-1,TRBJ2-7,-,TGCGCCAGCAGCTTAGTGAGGGGCGGCGAGCAGTACTTC,CASSLVRGGEQYF
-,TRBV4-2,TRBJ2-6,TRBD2,TGTGCCAGCAGCCACTCTAGCGGGGACTCTGGGGCCAACGTCCTGACTTTC,CASSHSSGDSGANVLTF
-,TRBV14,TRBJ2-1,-,TGTGCCAGCAGCTTGCAACGGGCGGGGGAGCAGTTCTTC,CASSLQRAGEQFF
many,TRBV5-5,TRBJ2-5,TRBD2,TGTGCCAGCAGCTTGCGGGGGGATGATGAGACCCAGTACTTC,CASSLRGDDETQYF
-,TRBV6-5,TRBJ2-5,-,TGTGCCAGCACAGGCCAGGGGAAGGAGACCCAGTACTTC,CASTGQGKETQYF
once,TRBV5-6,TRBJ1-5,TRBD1,TGTGCCAGCAGTGATACAGGGGGCAATCAGCCCCAGCATTTT,CASSDTGGNQPQHF
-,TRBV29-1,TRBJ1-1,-,TGCAGCGTTGAGGGACACTGGAACACTGAAGCTTTCTTT,CSVEGHWNTEAFF
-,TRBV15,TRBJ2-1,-,TGTGCCACCAGCCTGACGGGATGGACTGACAATGAGCAGTTCTTC,CATSLTGWTDNEQFF
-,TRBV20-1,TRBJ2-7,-,TGCAGTGCTAGTTTTCCACAAGACCCCTACGAGCAGTACTTC,CSASFPQDPYEQYF
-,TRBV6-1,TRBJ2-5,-,TGTGCCAGTGCGGGACAGCAAGAGACCCAGTACTTC,CASAGQQETQYF
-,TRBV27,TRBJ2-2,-,TGTGCCAGCAGTTTGATCAGGGTGCGGGGCGGGGAGCTGTTTTTT,CASSLIRVRGGELFF
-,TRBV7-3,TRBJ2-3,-,TGTGCCAGCAGCCAATCACCGACTAGCACAGATACGCAGTATTTT,CASSQSPTSTDTQYF
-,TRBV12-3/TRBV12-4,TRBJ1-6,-,TGTGCCAGCAGCCAACGGTCAGGGAGATCACCCCTCCACTTT,CASSQRSGRSPLHF
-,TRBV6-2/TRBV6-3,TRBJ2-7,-,TGTGCCAGCAGATCGACAGCCTCCTACGAGCAGTACTTC,CASRSTASYEQYF
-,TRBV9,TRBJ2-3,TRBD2,TGTGCCAGCAGCGTAAATAGGCGGGAGGGCCTAACAGATACGCAGTATTTT,CASSVNRREGLTDTQYF
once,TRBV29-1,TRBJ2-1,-,TGCAGCGTTGATCTCGGGCAGGAGCAGTTCTTC,CSVDLGQEQFF
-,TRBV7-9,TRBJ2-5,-,TGTGCCAGCAGCAAACCAGGGGCCCTATTCCAGTACTTC,CASSKPGALFQYF
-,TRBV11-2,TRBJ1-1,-,TGTGCCAGCAGCCCAAGGGAGGGGCTCAGGGCTTTCTTT,CASSPREGLRAFF
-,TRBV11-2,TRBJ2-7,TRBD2,TGTGCCAGCAGCTTAGTAGCGGGAGTGTTTTACGAGCAGTACTTC,CASSLVAGVFYEQYF